This note documents a single TCR beta chain sequence. Trimming shortened V by 2 bases and J by 10 bases, and 8 bases separated the two germline ends. CDR1 is MNHNS, CDR2 SASEGT, per germline. The length of the CDR3 is 11 residues. The authors' processing: Scientists estimated how many nucleated cells there were by amplifying reference gene primers. Profiling relied on immunoSEQ multiplex PCR, and the TCRdb table lists in-frame clones only, not all of them. Clone size and the V and J calls come from that table; the DNA yielded D and trimming. The data show about 23,000 clones, 65% to 90% seen once. The sample comes from a study of blood T cell repertoires in COVID-19. Study at large: Acute and convalescent COVID-19 specimens originated in the United States, Italy and Spain. Nucleic acid was either cDNA or gDNA, and it came from T cells, B-cell-depleted T cells, or PBMCs.

This TCR derives from a human donor with acute or convalescent COVID-19. The donor label of this sample is uncertain. The genes are TRBV6-1 and TRBJ1-1, with D tentatively TRBD1 (5 bases). The specimen was peripheral blood. The CDR3 DNA is TGTGCCAGCAGTGAACTGGGGGGAGCTTTCTTT. It is translated as CASSELGGAFF.